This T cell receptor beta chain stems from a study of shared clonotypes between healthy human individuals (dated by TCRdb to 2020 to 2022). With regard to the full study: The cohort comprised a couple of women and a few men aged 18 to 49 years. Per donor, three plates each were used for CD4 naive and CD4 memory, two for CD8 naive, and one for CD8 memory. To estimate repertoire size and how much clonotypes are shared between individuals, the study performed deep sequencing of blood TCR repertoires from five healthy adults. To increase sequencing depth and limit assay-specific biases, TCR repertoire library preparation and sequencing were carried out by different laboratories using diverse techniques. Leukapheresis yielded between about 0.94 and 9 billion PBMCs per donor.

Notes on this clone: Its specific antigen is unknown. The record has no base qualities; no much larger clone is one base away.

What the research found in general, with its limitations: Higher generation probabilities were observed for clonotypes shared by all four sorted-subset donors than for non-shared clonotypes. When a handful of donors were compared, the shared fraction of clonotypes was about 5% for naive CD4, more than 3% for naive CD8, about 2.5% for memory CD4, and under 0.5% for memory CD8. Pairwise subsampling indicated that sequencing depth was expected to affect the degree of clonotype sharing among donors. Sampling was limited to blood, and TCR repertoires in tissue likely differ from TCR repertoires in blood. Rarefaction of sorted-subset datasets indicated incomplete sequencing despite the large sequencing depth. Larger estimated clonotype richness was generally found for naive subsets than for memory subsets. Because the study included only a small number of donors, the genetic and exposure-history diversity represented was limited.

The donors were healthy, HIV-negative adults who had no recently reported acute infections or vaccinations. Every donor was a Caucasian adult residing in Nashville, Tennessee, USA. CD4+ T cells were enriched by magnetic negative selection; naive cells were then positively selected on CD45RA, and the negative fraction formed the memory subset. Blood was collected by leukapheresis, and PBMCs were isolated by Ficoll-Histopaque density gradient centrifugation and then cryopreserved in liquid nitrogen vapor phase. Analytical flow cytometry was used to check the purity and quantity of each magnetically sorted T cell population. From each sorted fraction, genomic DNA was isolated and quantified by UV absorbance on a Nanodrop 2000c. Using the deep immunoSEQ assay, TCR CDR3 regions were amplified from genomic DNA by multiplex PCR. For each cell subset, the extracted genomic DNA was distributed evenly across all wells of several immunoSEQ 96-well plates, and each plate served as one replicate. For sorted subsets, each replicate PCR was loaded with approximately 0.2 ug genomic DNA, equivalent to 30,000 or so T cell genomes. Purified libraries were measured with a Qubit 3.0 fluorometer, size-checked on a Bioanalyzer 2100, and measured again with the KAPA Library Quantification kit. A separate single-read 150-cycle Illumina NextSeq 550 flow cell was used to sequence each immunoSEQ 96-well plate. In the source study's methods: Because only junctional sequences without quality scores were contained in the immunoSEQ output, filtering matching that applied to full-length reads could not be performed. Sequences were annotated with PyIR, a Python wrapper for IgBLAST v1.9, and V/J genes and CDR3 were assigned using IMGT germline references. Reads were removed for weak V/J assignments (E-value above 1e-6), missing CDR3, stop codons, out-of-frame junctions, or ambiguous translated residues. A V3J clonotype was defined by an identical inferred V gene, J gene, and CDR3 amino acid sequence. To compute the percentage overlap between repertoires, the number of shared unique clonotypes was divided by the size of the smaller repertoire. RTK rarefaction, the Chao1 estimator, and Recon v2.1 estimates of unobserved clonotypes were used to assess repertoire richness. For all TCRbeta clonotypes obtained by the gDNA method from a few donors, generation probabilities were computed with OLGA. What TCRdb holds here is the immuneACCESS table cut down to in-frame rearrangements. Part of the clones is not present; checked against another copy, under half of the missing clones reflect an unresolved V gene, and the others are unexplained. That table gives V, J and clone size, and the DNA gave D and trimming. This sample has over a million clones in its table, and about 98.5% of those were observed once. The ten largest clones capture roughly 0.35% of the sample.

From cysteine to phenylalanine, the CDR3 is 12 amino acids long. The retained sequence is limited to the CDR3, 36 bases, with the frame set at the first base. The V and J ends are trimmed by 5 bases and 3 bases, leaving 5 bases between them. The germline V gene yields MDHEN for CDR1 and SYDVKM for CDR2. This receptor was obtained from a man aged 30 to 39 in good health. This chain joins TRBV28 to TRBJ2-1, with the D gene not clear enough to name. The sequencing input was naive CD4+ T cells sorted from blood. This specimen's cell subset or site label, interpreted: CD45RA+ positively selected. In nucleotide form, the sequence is TGTGCCAGCAGTCTGATCTACAATGAGCAGTTCTTC. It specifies CASSLIYNEQFF.